This T cell receptor (beta chain) was retrieved from a study of blood T cell repertoires in COVID-19. Overall study: Sample material is recorded as cDNA or gDNA derived from T cells, B-cell-depleted T cells, or PBMCs.

Clones were sequenced by immunoSEQ multiplex PCR, and TCRdb holds only the in-frame ones, with some missing. The sample shows about 300,000 clones, roughly 90% of them seen only once. This CDR3 has 16 residues. Per germline, CDR1 MGHRA and CDR2 YSYEKL. The V gene lost 1 base and the J gene lost 5 bases, with 14 bases spanning the gap. This chain connects TRBV4-1 to TRBJ2-2; unclear D gene. The receptor was isolated from a man aged 18 to 30 with active or convalescent COVID-19. Sequencing was carried out using peripheral blood. The CDR3 is CASSQGSLSGTGELFF. In nucleotides, the CDR3 is TGCGCCAGCAGCCAAGGTTCGCTTTCAGGTACCGGGGAGCTGTTTTTT.